These 28 T cell receptor beta chains originate from one sample sequenced in a study of blood T cell repertoires in COVID-19. Generated by immunoSEQ multiplex PCR, the TCRdb table keeps only in-frame clones and is missing some. The sample has a few hundred thousand clones; 88% are singletons. The specimen sequenced was peripheral blood. The source is a man between 65 and 85 years old with acute or convalescent COVID-19.

The chain is built from TRBV7-3 and TRBJ2-1; 14 nucleotides align to TRBD2. The J segment lost 6 bases and the V segment lost 4 bases, leaving 2 bases of the junction unmatched. Per germline, CDR1 SGHTA and CDR2 FQGTGA. The CDR3 covers 15 residues. CDR3 sequence: CASSSTSGRANEQFF. CDR3 in DNA: TGTGCCAGCAGCTCGACTAGCGGGAGGGCCAATGAGCAGTTCTTC.

This clone was recorded once. The sample carries other DNA sequences with the same CDR3. The chain uses TRBV5-4 and TRBJ2-1; 12 positions match TRBD2. The trim removed 2 bases at V and 6 bases at J, leaving 3 bases unmatched. The length of the CDR3 is 15 residues. The germline V gene encodes CDR1 SGHNT and CDR2 YYREEE (reference sequence). Here the CDR3 DNA reads TGTGCCAGCAGCTTACGACTAGCGGGAGCCAATGAGCAGTTCTTC. It is translated as CASSLRLAGANEQFF.

This chain uses TRBV12-3 or TRBV12-4 with TRBJ1-2, with D possibly being TRBD1 (6 bases). Trimming took off 2 bases at V and 8 bases at J, with 9 bases between the two ends. CDR3 length equals 12 residues. CDR3 loop: CASSLSGVGYTF. CDR3 coding DNA: TGTGCCAGCAGTTTATCAGGGGTCGGCTACACCTTC.

This chain links TRBV5-1 with TRBJ2-7, with 7 bases aligning to TRBD1. J was trimmed by 7 bases and V by 0 bases; bases with no gene match: 7. Germline assignment: CDR1 SGHRS and CDR2 YFSETQ. This CDR3 contains 14 residues. CDR3 DNA: TGCGCCAGCAGCTTGGCAGACAGGGCTGGGGAGCAGTACTTC. Protein: CASSLADRAGEQYF.

V and J are TRBV20-1 and TRBJ2-7; D possibly corresponds to TRBD2 (6 bases). The V gene's germline CDR1 is DFQATT and CDR2 SNEGSKA (reference sequence). This CDR3 is 14 amino acids long. The V gene lost 3 bases and the J gene lost 0 bases, with 12 bases spanning the gap. Here the CDR3 DNA reads TGCAGTGCTAGTAAAGGGCGGGGCTCCTACGAGCAGTACTTC. Translated: CSASKGRGSYEQYF.

The chain employs TRBV11-2 and TRBJ2-1; D perhaps matches TRBD2 (6 bases). From germline, CDR1 is SGHAT and CDR2 FQNNGV. The V gene lost 2 bases and the J gene lost 4 bases, with 12 bases spanning the gap. The CDR3 loop spans 15 amino acids. The chain's CDR3 is CASSLTGVGYNEQFF. CDR3 DNA: TGTGCCAGCAGCTTAACGGGAGTGGGGTACAATGAGCAGTTCTTC.

J is TRBJ2-3 and V is TRBV30, with 7 bases identical to TRBD2. This CDR3 spans 14 amino acids. Germline CDR1 GTSNPN, CDR2 SVGIG (reference sequence). V was pared by 8 bases and J by 7 bases, with 15 bases of the junction left unmatched. Written as DNA, the CDR3 is TGTGCCGGAACCCAGCGGGATCCGCCCAATACGCAGTATTTT. The encoded protein is CAGTQRDPPNTQYF.

V and J are TRBV6-5 and TRBJ1-2; possibly TRBD1 for D (5 bases). Germline V CDR1 and CDR2: MNHEY, SVGAGI. V shed 3 bases and J shed 2 bases, with 13 bases lying between them. CDR3 length equals 15 residues. CDR3 region: CASSYMSGKNYGYTF. DNA of the CDR3: TGTGCCAGCAGTTATATGTCAGGGAAGAACTATGGCTACACCTTC.

For this clone: Within the sample, other DNA sequences also encode this same CDR3. The rearrangement uses TRBV12-3 or TRBV12-4 and TRBJ1-2; TRBD1 agrees at 7 bases. The CDR3 has 13 amino acids. The junction had 0 bases not matched to a gene; V was cut back by 3 bases and J by 2 bases. CDR3 protein: CASSLGQNYGYTF. CDR3 bases: TGTGCCAGCAGTTTGGGACAGAACTATGGCTACACCTTC.

This chain connects TRBV27 to TRBJ1-2, with D perhaps matching TRBD1 (5 bases). CDR1 is MNHEY and CDR2 is SMNVEV in the germline V gene (reference sequence). The length of the CDR3 is 13 residues. V shed 3 bases and J shed 6 bases, with 11 bases lying between them. Here the CDR3 DNA reads TGTGCCAGCAGTTTTCGAGAAGGGGATGGCTACACCTTC. Translated, it gives CASSFREGDGYTF.

The chain combines TRBV6-5 with TRBJ2-7, with a tentative D call TRBD2 (5 bases). The CDR3 has 13 amino acids. Germline CDR1 and CDR2: MNHEY and SVGAGI. V lost 8 bases and J lost 1, with 12 bases in between. CDR3 protein: CASCLRVSYEQYF. Here the CDR3 DNA reads TGTGCCAGCTGTTTGCGGGTTTCCTACGAGCAGTACTTC.

The V gene is TRBV7-3, the J gene TRBJ1-1; TRBD1 is a possible D gene (6 bases). Trimming stripped 4 bases from V and 3 bases from J, with 12 bases between. CDR1 is SGHTA and CDR2 is FQGTGA in the germline V gene. This CDR3 is built from 14 residues. The CDR3 DNA is TGTGCCAGCAGCTCAGTGGCAGGGGACACTGAAGCTTTCTTT. It translates to CASSSVAGDTEAFF.

The CDR3 nucleotides are TGTGCCACCAGCAGAGTTGGCCCCTCTAACTATGGCTACACCTTC. Amino acid sequence: CATSRVGPSNYGYTF. This chain connects TRBV15 to TRBJ1-2; D ambiguous. Germline values: CDR1 LNHNV, CDR2 YYDKDF (reference sequence). V was trimmed by 1 base and J by 0 bases, leaving 9 bases between them. This CDR3 has 15 amino acids.

Of note for this clone: Other DNA sequences in the same sample also yield this CDR3. The chain is built from TRBV3-1 (or the pseudogene TRBV3-2) and TRBJ1-1, with 7 nucleotides matching TRBD1. V gave up 3 bases and J gave up 5 bases; unmatched junction bases: 3. CDR3 size: 13 residues. Germline V lookup: CDR1 LGHDT, CDR2 YNNKEL (reference sequence). The CDR3 region is CASSQTQGTEAFF. DNA for the CDR3: TGTGCCAGCAGCCAGACACAGGGGACTGAAGCTTTCTTT.

This sequence joins TRBV6-5 and TRBJ1-1, with 7 bases identical to TRBD1. The germline gives CDR1 MNHEY, CDR2 SVGAGI. Unmatched junction bases numbered 5, after V lost 2 bases and J lost 5 bases. This CDR3 is 14 amino acids long. In DNA form, the CDR3 reads TGTGCCAGCAGTTACGGCAGGGGGAGAACTGAAGCTTTCTTT. Protein product: CASSYGRGRTEAFF.

The chain combines TRBV5-4 with TRBJ2-2; 13 nucleotides match TRBD2. The ends lost 4 bases at V and 4 bases at J; junction bases unmatched: 13. The CDR3 runs to 19 residues. Looked up from germline, CDR1 is SGHNT and CDR2 is YYREEE (reference sequence). The CDR3 DNA reads TGTGCCAGCAGCGACTCCGGGACTAGCGGGATACAGAGCACCGGGGAGCTGTTTTTT. Protein sequence: CASSDSGTSGIQSTGELFF.

The gene calls are TRBV5-4 and TRBJ1-1; TRBD1 matches 7 bases. There are 14 residues in the CDR3. V gave up 2 bases and J gave up 8 bases; unmatched junction bases: 9. Germline V CDR1 and CDR2: SGHNT, YYREEE (reference sequence). The CDR3 reads CASSLQGSFKEAFF. CDR3 DNA sequence: TGTGCCAGCAGCTTACAGGGGTCCTTCAAAGAAGCTTTCTTT.

This sequence joins TRBV28 and TRBJ1-5, with D hard to call. The germline V gene has CDR1 MDHEN and CDR2 SYDVKM. V was shortened by 7 bases and J by 1 base, with 14 bases between the two germline ends. This CDR3 is 15 amino acids long. CDR3: CASTYFGVSNQPQHF. Written as DNA, the CDR3 is TGTGCCAGCACCTATTTTGGAGTGAGCAATCAGCCCCAGCATTTT.

J is TRBJ2-1 and V is TRBV28; D is uncertain. The CDR3 is made up of 12 amino acids. The V gene lost 2 bases and the J gene lost 6 bases, with 5 bases spanning the gap. Germline CDR1 and CDR2: MDHEN and SYDVKM. In nucleotides, the CDR3 is TGTGCCAGCAGTTTAATCTTCAATGAGCAGTTCTTC. It yields the protein CASSLIFNEQFF.

The rearrangement uses TRBV15 and TRBJ2-1, with D unclear. Trimming left V 1 base short and J 0 bases short, with 10 bases between. The germline CDR1 and CDR2 sequences are LNHNV and YYDKDF (reference sequence). The CDR3 loop spans 16 amino acids. CDR3 residues: CATSRGSLGSYNEQFF. The CDR3 DNA follows: TGTGCCACCAGCAGAGGAAGCCTTGGCTCCTACAATGAGCAGTTCTTC.

The chain uses TRBV7-2 and TRBJ2-1, with D uncertain. The V gene lost 5 bases and the J gene lost 0 bases, with 17 bases spanning the gap. The V gene's germline CDR1 is SGHTA and CDR2 FQGNSA. The CDR3 spans 17 residues. CDR3 nucleotides: TGTGCCAGCAGCGGCCTTCGGTGGGCCCCCTCCTACAATGAGCAGTTCTTC. Its protein is CASSGLRWAPSYNEQFF.

The chain joins TRBV12-5 to TRBJ2-7, with D maybe TRBD2 (6 bases). The CDR3 has 15 residues. Germline CDR1 and CDR2: LGHNT and FRNRAP. Deletions cut 0 bases from V and 3 bases from J, with 12 bases between. In DNA form, the CDR3 reads TGTGCTAGTGGTTTGGTACTCGGGACTTACTACGAGCAGTACTTC. It is translated as CASGLVLGTYYEQYF. The complete variable domain, with remaining parts taken from reference TRBV12-5 and TRBJ2-7, reads DARVTQTPRHKVTEMGQEVTMRCQPILGHNTVFWYRQTMMQGLELLAYFRNRAPLDDSGMPKDRFSAEMPDATLATLKIQPSEPRDSAVYFCASGLVLGTYYEQYFGPGTRLTVT.

The genes are TRBV7-2 and TRBJ2-5, with 7 bases aligning to TRBD2. CDR1 and CDR2 (germline): SGHTA, FQGNSA. V trimming: 7 bases; J trimming: 7 bases; junction bases outside the gene matches: 12. There are 14 residues in the CDR3. In nucleotides, the CDR3 is TGTGCCAGCATACCTCAAGCGGGCGGGGGGACCCAGTACTTC. Translation gives CASIPQAGGGTQYF.

The rearrangement links TRBV29-1 to TRBJ2-1; possible D gene TRBD1, 6 bases. Germline V gene lookup returns CDR1 SQVTM and CDR2 ANQGSEA. V lost 2 bases, J lost 4 bases, and 12 bases lay in between. CDR3 size: 14 residues. CDR3 sequence reads: CSVEWPGVYNEQFF. CDR3 coding DNA: TGCAGCGTTGAATGGCCAGGGGTATACAATGAGCAGTTCTTC.

Only one count was recorded for this clone. The genes are TRBV7-9 and TRBJ2-7; a weak D match, TRBD1 (5 bases). This CDR3 spans 13 amino acids. V was pared by 6 bases and J by 2 bases, with 11 bases between. Per germline, CDR1 SEHNR and CDR2 FQNEAQ (reference sequence). Written as DNA, the CDR3 is TGTGCCAGCAGAGAAACAGGAGCCTACGAGCAGTACTTC. It specifies CASRETGAYEQYF. The full variable domain, completed using reference TRBV7-9 and TRBJ2-7, is DTGVSQNPRHKITKRGQNVTFRCDPISEHNRLYWYRQTLGQGPEFLTYFQNEAQLEKSRLLSDRFSAERPKGSFSTLEIQRTEQGDSAMYLCASRETGAYEQYFGPGTRLTVT.

A few counts support this clone. The rearrangement joins TRBV6-1 to TRBJ2-2; 9 nucleotides agree with TRBD2. V dropped 7 bases and J dropped 5; count of bases not matched to a gene: 14. CDR1 and CDR2 (germline): MNHNS, SASEGT. This CDR3 is built from 17 residues. The CDR3 region has the DNA TGTGCCAGCACCGAAGCTTTAGCGGGAGTAAGGACCGGGGAGCTGTTTTTT. Translation: CASTEALAGVRTGELFF.

V gene TRBV28 combines with J gene TRBJ1-1, with a tentative D call TRBD1 (6 bases). Germline-derived CDR1 and CDR2 are MDHEN and SYDVKM. Trimming pared 0 bases from V and 1 base from J, leaving 9 bases between. The CDR3 contains 15 residues. This CDR3 is CASSLWGRGNTEAFF. The CDR3 region has the DNA TGTGCCAGCAGTTTATGGGGCAGGGGGAACACTGAAGCTTTCTTT.

V and J are TRBV3-1 (or the pseudogene TRBV3-2) and TRBJ2-1; 14 bases align to TRBD2. With V trimmed by 4 bases and J by 7 bases, 15 bases remained unmatched. This CDR3 region has 19 residues. CDR1 is LGHDT and CDR2 is YNNKEL in the germline V gene (reference sequence). This chain's CDR3 is CASSRRLAGGNWKGNEQFF. Here the CDR3 DNA reads TGTGCCAGCAGCCGAAGACTAGCGGGAGGGAATTGGAAAGGGAATGAGCAGTTCTTC.